The entry below describes one TCR beta chain. Its antigen is not identified. The data stem from a study of T-cell memory formation after mild COVID-19. As for the study in general: For the most part, TCR clusters were specific to one donor. General observations from the study: The finding that pre-infection memory included some responding clones suggested that cross-reactive memory joined.

Each CDR3 protein gets one entry after TCRdb re-called the 5' RACE reads with MiXCR. The table records 200,000 to 300,000 distinct CDR3 sequences, around 15% of them present only once. Germline loops: CDR1 SGHRS, CDR2 YFSETQ. Trimming took off 0 bases at V and 5 bases at J, with 17 bases between the two ends. CDR3 length equals 16 residues. Sequenced material: PBMCs or a T cell subset sorted from them (not recorded which). This clonotype was sampled from a man aged 18 to 35 who had mild COVID-19 (a few samples of this study predate the infection). Cell type and time point are not known. The V call is TRBV5-1, the J call TRBJ2-5; D might be TRBD1 (6 bases). The CDR3 nucleotides are TGCGCCAGCAGCTTGGTAGTGGGCAGGGGAGATGAGACCCAGTACTTC. It codes for CASSLVVGRGDETQYF.